The 26 T cell receptor beta chains presented below share a single source sample, sequenced in a study of siplizumab effects on memory and regulatory T cells (dated by TCRdb to about 2019). The method behind the library was the immunoSEQ multiplex PCR assay. Here the immuneACCESS table is served through TCRdb, limited to in-frame sequences with V and J called. Missing clones are a known gap in these copies; in checked studies unresolved V genes cover under half, and the rest lacks a known reason. This sample has some 97,000 clones in its table, and about 90% of those were observed once. The ten largest make up 0.14% to 0.15% of the sample. Sequencing was performed on CD4+ T cells sorted from blood. The receptors originated from a human donor in good health.

The CDR3 region is CASRVGDMNTGELFF. The CDR3 nucleotides are TGTGCCAGCAGGGTAGGGGATATGAACACCGGGGAGCTGTTTTTT. The chain recombines TRBV28 with TRBJ2-2; D might be TRBD1 (5 bases). Trimming left V 6 bases short and J 1 base short, with 12 bases between. CDR1 and CDR2 from the germline V gene are MDHEN and SYDVKM. The CDR3 totals 15 residues.

The chain carries TRBV6-4 and TRBJ2-3, with TRBD2 identical over 8 bases. Looked up from germline, CDR1 is MRHNA and CDR2 is SNTAGT. The CDR3 length is 13 residues. V shed 6 bases, J shed 5 bases, and the junction held 4 bases outside the gene matches. The CDR3 spells CASRAGGGDTQYF. The CDR3 DNA is TGTGCCAGCAGGGCCGGGGGGGGAGATACGCAGTATTTT.

The V gene is TRBV18, the J gene TRBJ2-1; D is possibly TRBD1 or TRBD2 (7 bases each). CDR1 KGHSH and CDR2 LQKENI come from the germline V gene. CDR3 length: 15 amino acids. V lost 5 bases and J lost 1, with 12 bases in between. As DNA, the CDR3 is TGTGCCAGCTCATCAGGGGGAGGGTCCTACAATGAGCAGTTCTTC. Its translation: CASSSGGGSYNEQFF.

This chain joins TRBV10-2 and TRBJ2-3; 7 bases match TRBD2. Per germline, CDR1 WSHSY and CDR2 SAAADI. The V gene end was trimmed by 2 bases and the J gene end by 0 bases; junction bases not matched to a gene: 5. The CDR3 has 16 residues. CDR3 sequence (DNA): TGCGCCAGCAGTGAGCCAGCGGGGAGTAGCACAGATACGCAGTATTTT. Protein: CASSEPAGSSTDTQYF.

This clone was detected only once. The V gene is TRBV4-2, the J gene TRBJ1-1; TRBD1 might be the D (5 bases). Trimming pared 2 bases from V and 1 base from J, leaving 11 bases between. The CDR3 is 15 residues long. The V gene's germline CDR1 is LGHNA and CDR2 YNFKEQ. The DNA for the CDR3 is TGTGCCAGCAGCCAACCCGGGACCCAGAACACTGAAGCTTTCTTT. Encoded protein: CASSQPGTQNTEAFF.

The chain employs TRBV18 and TRBJ1-3; a possible D gene is TRBD1 (5 bases). The germline V gene has CDR1 KGHSH and CDR2 LQKENI. Deletions cut 3 bases from V and 1 base from J, with 7 bases between. This CDR3 contains 14 residues. The CDR3 reads CASSPGQSGNTIYF. CDR3 nucleotides: TGTGCCAGCTCACCTGGACAATCTGGAAACACCATATATTTT.

CDR3 sequence: CASSRDSAINSPLHF. In DNA form, the CDR3 reads TGTGCCAGCAGCCGGGACAGCGCCATAAATTCACCCCTCCACTTT. V is TRBV2 and J is TRBJ1-6, with 7 bases aligning to TRBD1. Germline V gene sequence: CDR1 SNHLY, CDR2 FYNNEI. Germline trimming cut 6 bases from V and 7 bases from J; bases unmatched to any gene: 9. The CDR3 extends over 15 amino acids.

This chain joins TRBV10-3 and TRBJ2-3; 11 nucleotides agree with TRBD2. The CDR3 extends over 16 amino acids. V shed 5 bases and J 3 bases; nucleotides not matched to a gene: 7. Germline CDR1 reads ENHRY; CDR2 reads SYGVKD. This CDR3 reads CAISNPSGGQTDTQYF. The CDR3 nucleotides are TGTGCCATCAGTAATCCTAGCGGGGGGCAGACAGATACGCAGTATTTT.

This clone has more than one count but fewer than ten. The chain recombines TRBV18 with TRBJ2-3; 7 bases are a match to TRBD2. The ends lost 0 bases at V and 2 bases at J; junction bases unmatched: 5. Germline V gene data show CDR1 as KGHSH and CDR2 as LQKENI. There are 16 residues in the CDR3. The CDR3 nucleotides are TGTGCCAGCTCACCACCGGAAGCGGGGAACACAGATACGCAGTATTTT. This gives the protein CASSPPEAGNTDTQYF.

This chain joins TRBV5-1 and TRBJ2-3; D call uncertain. Looked up from germline, CDR1 is SGHRS and CDR2 is YFSETQ. Deletions cut 5 bases from V and 1 base from J, with 8 bases between. This CDR3 spans 13 amino acids. CDR3 loop: CASSYTGTDTQYF. The CDR3 nucleotides read TGCGCCAGCAGTTACACAGGCACAGATACGCAGTATTTT.

The chain links TRBV7-2 to TRBJ1-5, with 9 positions matching TRBD1. V lost 5 bases, J lost 6 bases, and 8 bases stayed unmatched. There are 15 residues in the CDR3. CDR1 is SGHTA, CDR2 FQGNSA, per germline. CDR3 sequence reads: CASSPTGGIGQPQHF. The CDR3 DNA is TGTGCCAGCAGCCCTACAGGGGGCATAGGTCAGCCCCAGCATTTT.

Of note for this clone: Relative to the germline gene, one junction end is altered; a read error may explain this. The gene calls are TRBV7-6 and TRBJ1-1; D unresolved. The CDR3 has 13 residues. From germline, CDR1 is SGHVS and CDR2 FNYEAQ. DNA of the CDR3: TGTGCCAGCAGCCTAGCTATGAACACTGAAGCTTTCTTT. This sequence encodes CASSLAMNTEAFF.

This sequence joins TRBV5-1 and TRBJ1-2; TRBD1 agrees at 11 bases. Germline V CDR1 and CDR2: SGHRS, YFSETQ. The CDR3 is 15 residues long. The junction had 10 bases not matched to a gene; V was cut back by 4 bases and J by 8 bases. The CDR3 reads CASSNPGTGGQGYTF. CDR3 in DNA: TGCGCCAGCAGCAATCCCGGGACAGGGGGACAGGGCTACACCTTC.

The chain uses TRBV7-9 and TRBJ1-2; the D is unclear. The CDR3 runs to 17 residues. Per germline, CDR1 SEHNR and CDR2 FQNEAQ (reference sequence). The V end lost 1 base, the J end lost 1 base, and 16 bases lay between the germline ends. CDR3 in DNA: TGTGCCAGCAGCTTAGGGGGTGATCACGATTATAACTATGGCTACACCTTC. This sequence encodes CASSLGGDHDYNYGYTF.

The gene calls are TRBV10-3 and TRBJ2-7; 10 nucleotides line up with TRBD2. The CDR3 is 16 amino acids. The trim removed 6 bases at V and 1 base at J, leaving 9 bases unmatched. Germline-derived CDR1 and CDR2 are ENHRY and SYGVKD. Here the CDR3 reads CAISPGVAGGSYEQYF. In DNA, the CDR3 is TGTGCCATCAGCCCCGGGGTAGCGGGGGGTTCCTACGAGCAGTACTTC.

This chain joins TRBV5-5 and TRBJ2-7, with D tentatively TRBD1 (6 bases). Germline V lookup: CDR1 SGHKS, CDR2 YYEKEE (reference sequence). Trimming shortened V by 0 bases and J by 2 bases, and 15 bases separated the two germline ends. The CDR3 runs 16 residues. Written as DNA, the CDR3 is TGTGCCAGCAGCTTGGGATTTACACAGGGAACCTACGAGCAGTACTTC. Its protein product is CASSLGFTQGTYEQYF.

The chain is built from TRBV9 and TRBJ1-3; D is undetermined. The germline V gene encodes CDR1 SGDLS and CDR2 YYNGEE. CDR3 length: 15 amino acids. V gave up 4 bases and J gave up 0 bases, with 11 bases separating them. CDR3 sequence: CASSSHSGSGNTIYF. In DNA, the CDR3 is TGTGCCAGCAGCTCCCACTCAGGCTCTGGAAACACCATATATTTT.

The chain combines TRBV5-1 with TRBJ2-5, with 9 bases identical to TRBD1. This CDR3 region has 16 residues. The V segment lost 2 bases and the J segment 11 bases; nucleotides outside the gene matches: 16. CDR1 and CDR2 (germline): SGHRS, YFSETQ. The CDR3 sequence: CASSLQGATTTGEQYF. CDR3 coding DNA: TGCGCCAGCAGCTTACAGGGGGCGACCACGACCGGGGAGCAGTACTTC.

Turning to this clone: This sample also contains other DNA sequences that code for the same CDR3. The rearrangement links TRBV5-1 to TRBJ2-7; 9 nucleotides match TRBD2. CDR3 length equals 15 residues. CDR1 SGHRS and CDR2 YFSETQ come from the germline V gene. V lost 0 bases, J lost 7 bases, and 8 bases stayed unmatched. This CDR3 is CASSLGGGGAREQYF. CDR3 nucleotides: TGCGCCAGCAGCTTGGGAGGCGGGGGGGCGCGTGAGCAGTACTTC.

The rearrangement uses TRBV15 and TRBJ2-5, with 10 nucleotides matching TRBD2. The CDR3 runs to 17 residues. CDR1 and CDR2 from the germline V gene are LNHNV and YYDKDF (reference sequence). J was trimmed by 2 bases and V by 2 bases; bases with no gene match: 8. The CDR3 protein is CATSRIGLAEKQETQYF. The CDR3 DNA is TGTGCCACCAGCAGAATCGGACTAGCGGAAAAGCAAGAGACCCAGTACTTC.

The V call is TRBV7-2, the J call TRBJ2-1; D tentatively fits TRBD1 or TRBD2 (5 bases each). This CDR3 region has 14 residues. CDR1 and CDR2 from the germline V gene are SGHTA and FQGNSA. Trimming stripped 11 bases from V and 8 bases from J, with 22 bases between. In DNA form, the CDR3 reads TGTGCCGGGGCCGACAGTCGAGGGGCGGATGAGCAGTTCTTC. As protein: CAGADSRGADEQFF. The complete variable domain, with remaining parts taken from reference TRBV7-2 and TRBJ2-1, reads GAGVSQSPSNKVTEKGKDVELRCDPISGHTALYWYRQSLGQGLEFLIYFQGNSAPDKSGLPSDRFSAERTGGSVSTLTIQRTQQEDSAVYLCAGADSRGADEQFFGPGTRLTVL.

V usage is TRBV5-1 and J usage is TRBJ1-6; tentatively, D is TRBD1 (5 bases). V lost 5 bases, J lost 0 bases, and 12 bases lay in between. From germline, CDR1 is SGHRS and CDR2 YFSETQ. The CDR3 runs to 16 residues. In DNA, the CDR3 is TGCGCCAGCAGAGCAGGGTTTAGCTCCTATAATTCACCCCTCCACTTT. Protein: CASRAGFSSYNSPLHF.

This chain connects TRBV28 to TRBJ1-2, with 11 nucleotides matching TRBD1. Losses at the gene ends were 6 bases for V and 6 bases for J; bases not matched to a gene: 9. CDR1 and CDR2 from the germline V gene are MDHEN and SYDVKM. This CDR3 has 15 amino acids. For the CDR3, the DNA is TGTGCCAGCAGAAAGACCGGGACAGGGGGGAATGGCTACACCTTC. It encodes CASRKTGTGGNGYTF.

This clone came up once. The gene calls are TRBV6-1 and TRBJ1-1, with D possibly TRBD1 on 5 matching bases. The CDR3 runs 13 residues. V was pared by 8 bases and J by 5 bases, with 15 bases between. The germline gives CDR1 MNHNS, CDR2 SASEGT. This CDR3 reads CASRPSGGTEAFF. The CDR3 coding sequence is TGTGCCAGCCGCCCGTCGGGGGGTACTGAAGCTTTCTTT.

This rearrangement joins TRBV6-1 to TRBJ2-7, with D possibly TRBD1 on 5 matching bases. The CDR3 is made up of 11 amino acids. The ends were cut back, 5 bases at V and 9 bases at J, with 11 bases in the middle. The germline CDR1 and CDR2 sequences are MNHNS and SASEGT. The chain's CDR3 is CASSLSTGQYF. Written as DNA, the CDR3 is TGTGCCAGCAGTTTGAGTACAGGGCAGTACTTC.

This chain joins TRBV15 and TRBJ2-7; TRBD1 or TRBD2 may be the D gene (5 bases each). Trimming removed 3 bases at V and 2 bases at J, with 20 bases between. Germline loops: CDR1 LNHNV, CDR2 YYDKDF (reference sequence). The CDR3 spans 17 residues. CDR3 DNA sequence: TGTGCCACCAGCAGGGACCCCGGGACCCACACCACCTACGAGCAGTACTTC. Translated: CATSRDPGTHTTYEQYF. Together with reference TRBV15 and TRBJ2-7, the CDR3 gives the full variable domain: DAMVIQNPRYQVTQFGKPVTLSCSQTLNHNVMYWYQQKSSQAPKLLFHYYDKDFNNEADTPDNFQSRRPNTSFCFLDIRSPGLGDTAMYLCATSRDPGTHTTYEQYFGPGTRLTVT.